These T cell receptor beta chains were read from a single sample in a study of T cells after yellow fever vaccination. In TCRdb, the 5' RACE reads were re-called with MiXCR into one record per CDR3 protein. The sample lists about 500,000 distinct CDR3 sequences; roughly 17% were seen once. Specimen: PBMCs, collected 5 days after the first yellow fever vaccination. Every receptor here comes from a man younger than 35 who received the YFV17D yellow fever vaccine. Both conserved end residues are trimmed from each CDR3. The size entry is marked missing in some rows and otherwise reads once, few, many or a size class.

CDR3 protein: ASSSSGDGTDTQY
clone size: .
J gene: TRBJ2-3
V gene: TRBV10-1

CDR3 protein: ASSVGQGGTDTQY
clone size: .
J gene: TRBJ2-3
V gene: TRBV7-9

CDR3 protein: AGDAGQRGNTIY
clone size: .
J gene: TRBJ1-3
V gene: TRBV6-2/TRBV6-3

CDR3 protein: ASSIDSRGDYGYT
clone size: .
J gene: TRBJ1-2
V gene: TRBV19

CDR3 protein: SAGLWGTNEKLF
clone size: .
J gene: TRBJ1-4
V gene: TRBV20-1

CDR3 protein: ASSYTGGYEQY
clone size: .
J gene: TRBJ2-7
V gene: TRBV6-5

CDR3 protein: ASSPGLRYEQY
clone size: .
J gene: TRBJ2-7
V gene: TRBV5-1

CDR3 protein: ASSLYGLTDTQY
clone size: few
J gene: TRBJ2-3
V gene: TRBV5-1

CDR3 protein: ASSQGVGNQPQH
clone size: .
J gene: TRBJ1-5
V gene: TRBV6-1

CDR3 protein: ASSCGQPQH
clone size: .
J gene: TRBJ1-5
V gene: TRBV5-1

CDR3 protein: ASSISGNGNQPQH
clone size: .
J gene: TRBJ1-5
V gene: TRBV19

CDR3 protein: ASSLRDIVNTEAF
clone size: .
J gene: TRBJ1-1
V gene: TRBV7-2

CDR3 protein: ASRKEGSNSPLH
clone size: .
J gene: TRBJ1-6
V gene: TRBV12-3/TRBV12-4

CDR3 protein: SARGSSRDTQY
clone size: few
J gene: TRBJ2-3
V gene: TRBV20-1

CDR3 protein: ASSLGQAEDEQY
clone size: few
J gene: TRBJ2-7
V gene: TRBV5-1

CDR3 protein: ASSYSIVGGGFSYNEQF
clone size: .
J gene: TRBJ2-1
V gene: TRBV6-2/TRBV6-3

CDR3 protein: ATSDPAGDFTDTQY
clone size: few
J gene: TRBJ2-3
V gene: TRBV24-1

CDR3 protein: ASSFQRGPNTEAF
clone size: .
J gene: TRBJ1-1
V gene: TRBV5-1

CDR3 protein: ASSLLGILPRQPQH
clone size: many
J gene: TRBJ1-5
V gene: TRBV28

CDR3 protein: ASSRALAGSTDTQY
clone size: many
J gene: TRBJ2-3
V gene: TRBV4-1

CDR3 protein: ASSHRDRGSNTGELF
clone size: few
J gene: TRBJ2-2
V gene: TRBV4-1

CDR3 protein: ASSLSFSGPL
clone size: few
J gene: TRBJ2-5
V gene: TRBV7-9

CDR3 protein: SAALSGGGARETQY
clone size: .
J gene: TRBJ2-5
V gene: TRBV20-1

CDR3 protein: ASSLSALTRTVNTEAF
clone size: few
J gene: TRBJ1-1
V gene: TRBV28

CDR3 protein: ASSPTWDSQETQY
clone size: .
J gene: TRBJ2-5
V gene: TRBV7-6

CDR3 protein: ASSLEPGAGTEAF
clone size: .
J gene: TRBJ1-1
V gene: TRBV5-1

CDR3 protein: ASISGTVAF
clone size: .
J gene: TRBJ1-1
V gene: TRBV4-1

CDR3 protein: ASSGTVIYGYT
clone size: .
J gene: TRBJ1-2
V gene: TRBV7-9